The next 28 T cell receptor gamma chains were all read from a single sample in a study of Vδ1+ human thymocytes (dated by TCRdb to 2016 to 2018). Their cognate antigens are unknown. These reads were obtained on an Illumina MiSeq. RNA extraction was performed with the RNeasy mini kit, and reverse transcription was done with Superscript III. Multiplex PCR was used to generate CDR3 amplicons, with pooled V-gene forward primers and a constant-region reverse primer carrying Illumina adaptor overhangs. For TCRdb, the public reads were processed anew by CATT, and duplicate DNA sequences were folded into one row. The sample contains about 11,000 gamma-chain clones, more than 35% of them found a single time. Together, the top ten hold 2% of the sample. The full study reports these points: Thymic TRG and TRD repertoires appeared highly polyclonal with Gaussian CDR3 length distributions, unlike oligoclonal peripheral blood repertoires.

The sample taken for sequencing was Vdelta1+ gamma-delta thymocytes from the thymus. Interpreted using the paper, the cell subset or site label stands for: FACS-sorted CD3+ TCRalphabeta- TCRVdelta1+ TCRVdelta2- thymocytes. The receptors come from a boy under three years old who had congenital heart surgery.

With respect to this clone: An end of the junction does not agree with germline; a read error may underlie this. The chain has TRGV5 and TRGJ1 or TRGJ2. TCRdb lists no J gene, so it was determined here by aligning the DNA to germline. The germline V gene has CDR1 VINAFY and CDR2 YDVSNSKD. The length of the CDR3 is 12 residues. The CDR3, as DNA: TGCGCCACCTGGGACAATCGGACTAGGAAACTCTTT. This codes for CATWDNRTRKLF.

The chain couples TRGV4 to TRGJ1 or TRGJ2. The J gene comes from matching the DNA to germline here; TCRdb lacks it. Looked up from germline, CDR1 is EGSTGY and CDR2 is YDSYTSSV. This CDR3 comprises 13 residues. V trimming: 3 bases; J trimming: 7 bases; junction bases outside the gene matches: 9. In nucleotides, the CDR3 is TGTGCCACCTGGGATTTATATTTGTATAAGAAACTCTTT. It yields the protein CATWDLYLYKKLF.

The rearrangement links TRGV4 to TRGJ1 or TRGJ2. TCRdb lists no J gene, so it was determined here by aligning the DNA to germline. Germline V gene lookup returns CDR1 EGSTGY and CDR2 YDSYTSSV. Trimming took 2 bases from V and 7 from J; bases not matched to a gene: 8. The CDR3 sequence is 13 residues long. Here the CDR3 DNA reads TGTGCCACCTGGGATGATTGTGGATATAAGAAACTCTTT. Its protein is CATWDDCGYKKLF.

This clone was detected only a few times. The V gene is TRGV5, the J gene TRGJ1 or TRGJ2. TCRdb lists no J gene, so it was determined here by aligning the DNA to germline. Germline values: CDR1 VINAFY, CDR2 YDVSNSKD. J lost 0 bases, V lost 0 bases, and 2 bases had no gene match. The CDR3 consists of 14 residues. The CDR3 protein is CATWDRMNYYKKLF. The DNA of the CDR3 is TGTGCCACCTGGGACAGGATGAATTATTATAAGAAACTCTTT.

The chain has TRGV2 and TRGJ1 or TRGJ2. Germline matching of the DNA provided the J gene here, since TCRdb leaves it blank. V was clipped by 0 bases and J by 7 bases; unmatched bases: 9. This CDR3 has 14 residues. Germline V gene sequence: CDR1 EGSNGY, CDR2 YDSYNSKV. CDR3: CATWDGRGGYKKLF. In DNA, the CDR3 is TGTGCCACCTGGGACGGGCGTGGGGGATATAAGAAACTCTTT.

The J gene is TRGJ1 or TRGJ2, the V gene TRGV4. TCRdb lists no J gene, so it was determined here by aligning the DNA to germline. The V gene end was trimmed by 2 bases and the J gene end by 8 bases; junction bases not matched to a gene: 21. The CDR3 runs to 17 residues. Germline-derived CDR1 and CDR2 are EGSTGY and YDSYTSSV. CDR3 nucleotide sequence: TGTGCCACCTGGGATGTGAGACAAAGAATGGGCCCTAATAAGAAACTCTTT. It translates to CATWDVRQRMGPNKKLF.

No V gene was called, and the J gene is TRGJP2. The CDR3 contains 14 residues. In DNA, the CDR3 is TGTGCCACCTTTACCTATAGTAGTGATTGGATCAAGACGTTT. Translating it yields CATFTYSSDWIKTF.

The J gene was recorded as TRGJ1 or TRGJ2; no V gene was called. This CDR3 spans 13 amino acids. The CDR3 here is CATWDSQNYKKLF. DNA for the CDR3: TGTGCCACCTGGGATAGCCAGAATTATAAGAAACTCTTT.

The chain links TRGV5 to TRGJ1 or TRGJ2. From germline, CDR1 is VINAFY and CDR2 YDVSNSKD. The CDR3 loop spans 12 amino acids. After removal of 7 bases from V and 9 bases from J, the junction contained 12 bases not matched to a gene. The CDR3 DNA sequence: TGTGCCACCTGTGACGGACCCTGTAAGAAACTCTTT. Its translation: CATCDGPCKKLF.

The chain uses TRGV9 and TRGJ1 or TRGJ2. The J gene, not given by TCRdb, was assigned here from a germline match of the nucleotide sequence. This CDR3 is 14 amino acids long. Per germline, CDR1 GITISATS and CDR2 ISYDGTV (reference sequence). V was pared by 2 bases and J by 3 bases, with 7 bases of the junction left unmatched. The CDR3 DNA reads TGTGCCTTGTGGGAGGCTAACATTTATTATAAGAAACTCTTT. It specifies CALWEANIYYKKLF.

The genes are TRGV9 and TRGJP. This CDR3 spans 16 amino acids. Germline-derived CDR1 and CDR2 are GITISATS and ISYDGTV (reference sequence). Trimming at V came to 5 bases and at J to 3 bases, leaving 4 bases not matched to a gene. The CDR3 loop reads CALWAQQELGKKIKVF. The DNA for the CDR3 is TGTGCCTTGTGGGCCCAGCAAGAGTTGGGCAAAAAAATCAAGGTATTT.

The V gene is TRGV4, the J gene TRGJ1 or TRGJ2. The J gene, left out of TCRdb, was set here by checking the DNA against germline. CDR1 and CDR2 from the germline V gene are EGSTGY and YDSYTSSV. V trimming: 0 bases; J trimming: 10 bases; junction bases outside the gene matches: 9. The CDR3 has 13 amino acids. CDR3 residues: CATWDGSGAKKLF. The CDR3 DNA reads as TGTGCCACCTGGGATGGGTCAGGGGCAAAGAAACTCTTT.

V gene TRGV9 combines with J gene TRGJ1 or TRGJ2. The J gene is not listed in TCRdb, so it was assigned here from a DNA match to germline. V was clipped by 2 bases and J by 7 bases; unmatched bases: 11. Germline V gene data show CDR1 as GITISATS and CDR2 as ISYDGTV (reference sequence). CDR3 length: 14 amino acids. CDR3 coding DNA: TGTGCCTTGTGGGAGGGGTGGGTGGACTATAAGAAACTCTTT. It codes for CALWEGWVDYKKLF.

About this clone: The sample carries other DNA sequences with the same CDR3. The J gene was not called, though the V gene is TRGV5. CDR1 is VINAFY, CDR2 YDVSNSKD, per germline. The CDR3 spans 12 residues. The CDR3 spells CATWQNYYKKLF. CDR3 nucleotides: TGTGCCACCTGGCAGAATTATTATAAGAAGCTCTTT.

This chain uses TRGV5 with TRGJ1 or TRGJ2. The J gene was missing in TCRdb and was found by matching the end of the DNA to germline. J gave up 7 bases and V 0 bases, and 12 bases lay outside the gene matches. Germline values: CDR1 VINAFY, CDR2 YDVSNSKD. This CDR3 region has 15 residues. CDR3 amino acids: CATWDRLRSGYKKLF. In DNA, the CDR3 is TGTGCCACCTGGGACAGGCTCCGGTCAGGGTATAAGAAACTCTTT.

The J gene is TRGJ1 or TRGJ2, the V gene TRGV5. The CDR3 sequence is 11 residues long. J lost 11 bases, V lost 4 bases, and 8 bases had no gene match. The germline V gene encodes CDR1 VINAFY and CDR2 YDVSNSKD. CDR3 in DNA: TGTGCCACCTGGGAGATAGAGGAGAAACTCTTT. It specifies CATWEIEEKLF.

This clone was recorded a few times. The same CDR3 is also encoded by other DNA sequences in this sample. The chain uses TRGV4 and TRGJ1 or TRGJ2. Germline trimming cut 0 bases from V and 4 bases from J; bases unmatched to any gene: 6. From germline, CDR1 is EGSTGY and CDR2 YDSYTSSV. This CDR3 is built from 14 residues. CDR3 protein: CATWDGPGYYKKLF. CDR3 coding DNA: TGTGCCACCTGGGATGGGCCGGGGTATTATAAGAAACTCTTT.

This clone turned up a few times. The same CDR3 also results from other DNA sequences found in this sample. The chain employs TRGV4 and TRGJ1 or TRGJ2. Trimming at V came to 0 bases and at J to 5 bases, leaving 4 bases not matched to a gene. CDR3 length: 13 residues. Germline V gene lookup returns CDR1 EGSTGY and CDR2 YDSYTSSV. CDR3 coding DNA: TGTGCCACCTGGGATGGGCGTAATTATAAGAAACTCTTT. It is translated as CATWDGRNYKKLF.

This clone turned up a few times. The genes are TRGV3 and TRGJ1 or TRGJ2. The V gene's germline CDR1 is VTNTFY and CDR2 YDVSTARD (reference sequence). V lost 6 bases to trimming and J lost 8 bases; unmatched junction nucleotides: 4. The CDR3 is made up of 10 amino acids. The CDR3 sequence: CATWYHKKLF. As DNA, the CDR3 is TGTGCCACCTGGTACCATAAGAAACTCTTT.

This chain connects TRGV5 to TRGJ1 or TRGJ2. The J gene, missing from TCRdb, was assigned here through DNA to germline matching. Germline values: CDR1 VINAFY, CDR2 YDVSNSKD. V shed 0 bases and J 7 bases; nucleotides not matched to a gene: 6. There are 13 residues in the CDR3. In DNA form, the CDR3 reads TGTGCCACCTGGGACAGGCGAACATATAAGAAACTCTTT. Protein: CATWDRRTYKKLF.

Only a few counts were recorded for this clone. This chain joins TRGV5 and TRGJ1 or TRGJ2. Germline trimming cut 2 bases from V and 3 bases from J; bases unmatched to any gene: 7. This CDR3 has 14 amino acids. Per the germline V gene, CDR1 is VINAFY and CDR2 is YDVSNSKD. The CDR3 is CATWDNDSYYKKLF. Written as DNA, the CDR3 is TGTGCCACCTGGGACAACGATAGTTATTATAAGAAACTCTTT.

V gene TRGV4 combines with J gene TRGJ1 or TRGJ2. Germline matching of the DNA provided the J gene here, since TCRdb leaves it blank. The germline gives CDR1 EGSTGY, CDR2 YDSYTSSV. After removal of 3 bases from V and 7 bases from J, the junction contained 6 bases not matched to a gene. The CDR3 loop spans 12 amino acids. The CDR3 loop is CATWDRGYKKLF. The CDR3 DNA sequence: TGTGCCACCTGGGATCGGGGCTATAAGAAACTCTTT.

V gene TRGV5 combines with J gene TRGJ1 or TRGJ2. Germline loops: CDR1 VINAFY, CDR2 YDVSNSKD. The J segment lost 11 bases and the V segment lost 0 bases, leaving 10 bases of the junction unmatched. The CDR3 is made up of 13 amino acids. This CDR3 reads CATWDRRRCEKLF. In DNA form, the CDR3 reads TGTGCCACCTGGGACAGGCGGAGGTGTGAGAAACTCTTT.

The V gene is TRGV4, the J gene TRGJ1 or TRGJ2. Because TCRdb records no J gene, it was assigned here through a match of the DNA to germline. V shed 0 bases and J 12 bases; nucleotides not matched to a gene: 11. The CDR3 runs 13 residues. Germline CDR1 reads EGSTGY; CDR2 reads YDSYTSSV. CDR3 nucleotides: TGTGCCACCTGGGATGGGCCGCGGGGTTGGAAACTCTTT. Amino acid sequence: CATWDGPRGWKLF.

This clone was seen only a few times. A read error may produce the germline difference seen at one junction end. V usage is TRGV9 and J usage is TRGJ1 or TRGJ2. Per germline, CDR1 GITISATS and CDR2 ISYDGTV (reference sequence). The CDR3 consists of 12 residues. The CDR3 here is CALCEVNYKKLF. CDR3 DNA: TGTGCCTTGTGTGAGGTGAATTATAAGAAACTCTTT.

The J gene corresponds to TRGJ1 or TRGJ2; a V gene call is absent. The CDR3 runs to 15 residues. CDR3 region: CATWDRPRHYYKKLF. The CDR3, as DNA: TGTGCCACCTGGGACAGGCCCCGCCATTATTATAAGAAACTCTTT.

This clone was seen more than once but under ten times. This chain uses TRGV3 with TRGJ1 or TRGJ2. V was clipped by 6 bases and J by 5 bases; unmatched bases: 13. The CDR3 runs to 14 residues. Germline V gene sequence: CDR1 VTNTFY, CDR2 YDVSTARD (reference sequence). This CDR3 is CATWPGGHNYKKLF. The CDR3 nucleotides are TGTGCCACCTGGCCGGGGGGCCACAATTATAAGAAACTCTTT.

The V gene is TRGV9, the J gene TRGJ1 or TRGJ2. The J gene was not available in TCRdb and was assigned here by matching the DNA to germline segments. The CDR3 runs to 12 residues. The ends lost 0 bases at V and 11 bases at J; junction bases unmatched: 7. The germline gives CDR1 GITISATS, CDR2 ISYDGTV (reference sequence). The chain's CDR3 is CALWEVCEEKLF. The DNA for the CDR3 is TGTGCCTTGTGGGAGGTGTGCGAGGAGAAACTCTTT.